Included here is one TCR beta chain sequence, with context. This CDR3 contains 15 residues. Germline V lookup: CDR1 MDHEN, CDR2 SYDVKM. V lost 2 bases, J lost 3 bases, and 7 bases stayed unmatched. Original methodology: Estimated nucleated cell counts came from reference gene primer amplification. Using immunoSEQ multiplex PCR, the repertoire was profiled, and TCRdb retains in-frame clones only, with some absent. V, J and clone size derive from that table, while D and trimming were established from the DNA sequence. This repertoire shows a few hundred thousand clones, 75% to 90% found once; its top ten account for 3.5% to 4%. The sample comes from a study of blood T cell repertoires in COVID-19. Background on the study: Spain, Italy and the United States supplied samples that represented acute and convalescent COVID-19. PBMCs, B-cell-depleted T cells, or T cells were the source of the cDNA or gDNA that made up the material.

The specimen was peripheral blood. The receptor was isolated from a woman aged 18 to 35 with acute or convalescent COVID-19. The rearrangement links TRBV28 to TRBJ2-7; 7 bases are a match to TRBD2. As DNA, the CDR3 is TGTGCCAGCAGTTTAGGCGGGGACTACCTCTACGAGCAGTACTTC. Translation gives CASSLGGDYLYEQYF.